The 5 T cell receptor beta chains below all came from one sample that was sequenced in a study of cytomegalovirus exposure and HLA in healthy donors. Assay used: immunoSEQ multiplex PCR; TCRdb lists only in-frame clones, some missing. The sample has roughly 250,000 clones; 90% are singletons. The sample consisted of PBMCs. The source is a woman aged 18-29 years in good health and CMV-seronegative.

The chain employs TRBV5-1 and TRBJ2-1; the match to TRBD2 covers 16 bases. There are 15 residues in the CDR3. The germline V gene has CDR1 SGHRS and CDR2 YFSETQ. Germline trimming cut 7 bases from V and 8 bases from J; bases unmatched to any gene: 6. The CDR3 coding sequence is TGCGCCAGCCAGGGGACTAGCGGGGGGGCCCATGAGCAGTTCTTC. Amino acids: CASQGTSGGAHEQFF.

The chain is built from TRBV21-1 and TRBJ2-1; TRBD1, as called in the table, went unchecked against the DNA. TRBV21-1 is classified as a pseudogene. This CDR3 has 16 amino acids. The CDR3 spells CASSLNPGQNFNEQFF. The DNA for the CDR3 is TGTGCCAGCAGCCTAAATCCGGGACAGAACTTCAATGAGCAGTTCTTC.

This sequence joins TRBV7-8 and TRBJ2-2, with TRBD2 matching 10 bases. The V and J ends lost 5 bases and 1 base, in that order; junction bases with no gene match: 13. The CDR3 spans 19 residues. CDR1 is SGHVS, CDR2 FQNEAQ, per germline. Here the CDR3 reads CASSTKTPLAGVNTGELFF. The CDR3 DNA reads as TGTGCCAGCAGCACGAAAACTCCCCTAGCGGGGGTGAACACCGGGGAGCTGTTTTTT.

This chain connects TRBV5-1 to TRBJ1-1, with D perhaps TRBD1 (5 bases). Looked up from germline, CDR1 is SGHRS and CDR2 is YFSETQ. The CDR3 spans 13 residues. Deletions cut 1 base from V and 7 bases from J, with 11 bases between. As DNA, the CDR3 is TGCGCCAGCAGCTTGAGTCAGGGACTTGAAGCTTTCTTT. Translated: CASSLSQGLEAFF.

The chain combines TRBV28 with TRBJ1-2; 10 bases line up with TRBD1. Germline CDR1 reads MDHEN; CDR2 reads SYDVKM. The ends lost 2 bases at V and 3 bases at J; junction bases unmatched: 3. The CDR3 is 15 amino acids. This CDR3 is CASSLGDRGDYGYTF. CDR3 bases: TGTGCCAGCAGTTTAGGGGACAGGGGCGACTATGGCTACACCTTC.